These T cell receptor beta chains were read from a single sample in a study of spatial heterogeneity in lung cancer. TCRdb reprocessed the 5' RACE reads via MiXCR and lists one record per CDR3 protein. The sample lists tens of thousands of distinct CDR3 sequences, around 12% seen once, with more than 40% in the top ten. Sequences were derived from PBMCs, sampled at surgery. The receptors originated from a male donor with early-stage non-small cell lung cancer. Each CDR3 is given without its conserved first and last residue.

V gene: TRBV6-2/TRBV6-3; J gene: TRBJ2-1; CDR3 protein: ASTSLTSGREF
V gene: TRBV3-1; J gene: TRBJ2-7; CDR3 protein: ASSQDSSGGAYEQY
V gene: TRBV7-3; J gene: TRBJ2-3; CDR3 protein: ASSLNPGGPSTDTQY
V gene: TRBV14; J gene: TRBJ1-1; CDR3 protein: ASSQPRTGYTEAF
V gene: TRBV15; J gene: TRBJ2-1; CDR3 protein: ATSTTADNEQF
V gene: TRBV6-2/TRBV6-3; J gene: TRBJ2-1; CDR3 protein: ASSESKPYNEQF
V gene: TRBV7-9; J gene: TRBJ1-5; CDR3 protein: ASSFYLQPQH
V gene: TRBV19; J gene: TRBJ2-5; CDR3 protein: ASSREAQVQETQY
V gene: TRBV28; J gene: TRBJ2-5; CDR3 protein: ASRSGLAGSTQY
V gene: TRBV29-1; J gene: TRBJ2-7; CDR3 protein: SVEAPQGAKEQY
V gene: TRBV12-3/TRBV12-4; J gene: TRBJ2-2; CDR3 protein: ASSTGAGGSGELF
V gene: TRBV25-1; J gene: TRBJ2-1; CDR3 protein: ASSGLAGGHYNEQF
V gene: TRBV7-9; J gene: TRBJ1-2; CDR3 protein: ASTLGQGANYGYT
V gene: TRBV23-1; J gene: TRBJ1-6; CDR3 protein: ASSQPGQGTPLH
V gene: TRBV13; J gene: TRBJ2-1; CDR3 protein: ASSSTSGTGNEQF
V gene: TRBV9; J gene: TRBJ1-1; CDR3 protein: ASSVDLGSRQNTEAF
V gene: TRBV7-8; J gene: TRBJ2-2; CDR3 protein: ASSSGGTANTGELF
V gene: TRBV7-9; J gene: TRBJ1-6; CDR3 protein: ASSIPGSEASLH
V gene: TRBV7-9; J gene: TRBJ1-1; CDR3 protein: ASSSGTGVDSTEAF
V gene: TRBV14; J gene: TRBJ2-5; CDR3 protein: ASSQVLGFETQY